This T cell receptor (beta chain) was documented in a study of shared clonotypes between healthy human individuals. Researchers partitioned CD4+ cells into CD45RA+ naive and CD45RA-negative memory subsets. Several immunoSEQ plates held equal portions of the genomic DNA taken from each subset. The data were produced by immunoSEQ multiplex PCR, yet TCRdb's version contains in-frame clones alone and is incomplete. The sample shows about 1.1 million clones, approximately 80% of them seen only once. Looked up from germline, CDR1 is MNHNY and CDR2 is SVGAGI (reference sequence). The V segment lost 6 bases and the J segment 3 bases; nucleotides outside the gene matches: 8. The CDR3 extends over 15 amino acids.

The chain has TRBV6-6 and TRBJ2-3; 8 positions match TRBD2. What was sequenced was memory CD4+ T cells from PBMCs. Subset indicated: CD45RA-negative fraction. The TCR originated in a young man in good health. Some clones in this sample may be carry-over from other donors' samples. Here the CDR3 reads CASSQREWVTDTQYF. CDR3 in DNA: TGTGCCAGCAGCCAGCGGGAGTGGGTTACAGATACGCAGTATTTT.